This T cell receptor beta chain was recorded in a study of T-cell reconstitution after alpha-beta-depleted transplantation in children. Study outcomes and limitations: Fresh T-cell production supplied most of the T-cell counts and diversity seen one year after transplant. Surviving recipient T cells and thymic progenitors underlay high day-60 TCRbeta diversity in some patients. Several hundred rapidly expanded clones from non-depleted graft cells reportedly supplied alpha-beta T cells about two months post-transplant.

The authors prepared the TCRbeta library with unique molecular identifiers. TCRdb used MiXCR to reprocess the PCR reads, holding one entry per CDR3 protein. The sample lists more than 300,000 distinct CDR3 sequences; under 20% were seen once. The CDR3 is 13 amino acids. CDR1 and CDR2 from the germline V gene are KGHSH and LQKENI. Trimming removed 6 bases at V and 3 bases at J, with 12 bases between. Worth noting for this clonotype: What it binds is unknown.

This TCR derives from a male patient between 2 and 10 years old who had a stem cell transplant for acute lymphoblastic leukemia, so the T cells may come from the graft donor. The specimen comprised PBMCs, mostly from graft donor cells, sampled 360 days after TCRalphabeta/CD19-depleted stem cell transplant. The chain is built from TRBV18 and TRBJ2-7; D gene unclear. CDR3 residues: CASSPNVGYEQYF. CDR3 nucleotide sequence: TGTGCCAGCTCCCCGAACGTGGGCTACGAGCAGTACTTC.